The 29 T cell receptor beta chains in this list originate from one sample, sequenced in a study of blood T cell repertoires in COVID-19. TCRdb's table, derived via immunoSEQ multiplex PCR, lists solely in-frame clones and lacks some. This sample carries some 110,000 clones, about nine tenths of them seen once, and the ten largest clones take roughly 4.5%. The sample comprised peripheral blood. These receptors were obtained from a middle-aged man with acute or convalescent COVID-19.

This chain uses TRBV2 with TRBJ1-4; no firm D call. The CDR3 is made up of 13 amino acids. Germline loops: CDR1 SNHLY, CDR2 FYNNEI. The V and J ends lost 4 bases and 8 bases respectively, with 11 bases between them. The DNA for the CDR3 is TGTGCCAGCAGTGGGGCAGATCTCGAAAAACTGTTTTTT. This sequence encodes CASSGADLEKLFF.

The chain links TRBV24-1 to TRBJ1-3; 7 nucleotides align to TRBD1. The V gene end was trimmed by 9 bases and the J gene end by 4 bases; junction bases not matched to a gene: 8. This CDR3 spans 14 amino acids. The germline V gene has CDR1 KGHDR and CDR2 SFDVKD. The CDR3 coding sequence is TGTGCCACCTATCCGACAGGGATCGGAAACACCATATATTTT. This translates into CATYPTGIGNTIYF.

V gene TRBV12-5 combines with J gene TRBJ1-5, with 7 bases fitting TRBD1. This CDR3 has 15 residues. J lost 6 bases, V lost 1 base, and 6 bases had no gene match. Germline V CDR1 and CDR2: LGHNT, FRNRAP. The CDR3 region is CASGLGDRAPQPQHF. The CDR3 DNA follows: TGTGCTAGTGGTTTGGGCGACAGGGCGCCTCAGCCCCAGCATTTT. Based on the CDR3 plus reference TRBV12-5 and TRBJ1-5, the full variable domain is DARVTQTPRHKVTEMGQEVTMRCQPILGHNTVFWYRQTMMQGLELLAYFRNRAPLDDSGMPKDRFSAEMPDATLATLKIQPSEPRDSAVYFCASGLGDRAPQPQHFGDGTRLSIL.

As DNA, the CDR3 is TGTGCCAGAAGCTTGATCCGACTCACCGACGAGCAGTACTTC. It yields the protein CARSLIRLTDEQYF. The chain links TRBV5-3 to TRBJ2-7; the D is unclear. TRBV5-3 is noted as an ORF with a role that remains uncertain. The CDR3 is 14 residues long. Trimming took off 1 base at V and 5 bases at J, with 13 bases between the two ends.

This clone was recorded only once. The rearrangement links TRBV29-1 to TRBJ2-1; perhaps TRBD1 as D (6 bases). The CDR3 is made up of 13 amino acids. V lost 0 bases and J lost 5, with 8 bases in between. Germline CDR1 SQVTM, CDR2 ANQGSEA. CDR3 protein: CSVEDRGHNEQFF. Here the CDR3 DNA reads TGCAGCGTTGAAGACAGGGGACACAATGAGCAGTTCTTC.

This chain connects TRBV5-1 to TRBJ1-1, with D possibly matching TRBD1 (5 bases). This CDR3 region has 13 residues. CDR1 and CDR2 from the germline V gene are SGHRS and YFSETQ. Trimming took off 4 bases at V and 4 bases at J, with 11 bases between the two ends. The CDR3 spells CASSPDTGTEAFF. The CDR3 nucleotides read TGCGCCAGCAGCCCGGACACGGGCACTGAAGCTTTCTTT.

The chain couples TRBV15 to TRBJ2-7; 7 bases align to TRBD1. J gave up 6 bases and V 4 bases, and 15 bases lay outside the gene matches. Germline lookup yields CDR1 LNHNV and CDR2 YYDKDF (reference sequence). CDR3 length: 16 residues. The CDR3 region is CATSTDRNGTALEQYF. In nucleotides, the CDR3 is TGTGCCACCAGCACCGATCGGAACGGGACAGCCCTCGAGCAGTACTTC.

The chain uses TRBV6-4 and TRBJ2-3; D is possibly TRBD2 (5 bases). CDR1 and CDR2 (germline): MRHNA, SNTAGT. The length of the CDR3 is 14 residues. V was trimmed by 5 bases and J by 6 bases, leaving 15 bases between them. CDR3 sequence: CASSREHHTDTQYF. The CDR3 DNA reads TGTGCCAGCAGTCGGGAACACCATACGGATACGCAGTATTTT.

The chain employs TRBV25-1 and TRBJ2-7, with TRBD1 matching 8 bases. Germline V lookup: CDR1 MGHDK, CDR2 SYGVNS. This CDR3 has 15 amino acids. V lost 3 bases to trimming and J lost 3 bases; unmatched junction nucleotides: 7. Written as DNA, the CDR3 is TGTGCCAGCAGTGATTCCGGGACAGGCGACTACGAGCAGTACTTC. Translating it yields CASSDSGTGDYEQYF.

The rearrangement uses TRBV5-1 and TRBJ1-5; D uncertain. CDR3 length equals 14 residues. Trimming left V 4 bases short and J 9 bases short, with 17 bases between. Per germline, CDR1 SGHRS and CDR2 YFSETQ. Here the CDR3 reads CASSPGGLLGPQHF. As DNA, the CDR3 is TGCGCCAGCAGCCCCGGCGGTCTTTTAGGGCCCCAGCATTTT.

The chain recombines TRBV6-1 with TRBJ1-2; tentatively, D is TRBD1 (5 bases). There are 15 residues in the CDR3. Germline V gene data show CDR1 as MNHNS and CDR2 as SASEGT. V was pared by 2 bases and J by 0 bases, with 10 bases between. The CDR3 coding sequence is TGTGCCAGCAGTGAAAGTGGAGGGGCTAACTATGGCTACACCTTC. As protein: CASSESGGANYGYTF.

This chain uses TRBV7-2 with TRBJ2-7; 7 nucleotides agree with TRBD1. V lost 1 base and J lost 5; bases outside the gene matches: 8. CDR1 is SGHTA and CDR2 is FQGNSA in the germline V gene. The CDR3 sequence is 15 residues long. This CDR3 is CASSLGRQGDDEQYF. The CDR3 DNA sequence: TGTGCCAGCAGCTTAGGTCGGCAGGGGGACGACGAGCAGTACTTC. Variable domain in full (rest from reference TRBV7-2 and TRBJ2-7): GAGVSQSPSNKVTEKGKDVELRCDPISGHTALYWYRQSLGQGLEFLIYFQGNSAPDKSGLPSDRFSAERTGGSVSTLTIQRTQQEDSAVYLCASSLGRQGDDEQYFGPGTRLTVT.

This chain connects TRBV5-4 to TRBJ2-1, with D perhaps TRBD2 (7 bases). Germline CDR1 is SGHNT and CDR2 is YYREEE (reference sequence). Trimming removed 1 base at V and 0 bases at J, with 11 bases between. The length of the CDR3 is 16 residues. In DNA form, the CDR3 reads TGTGCCAGCAGCTTGCAGGGGACTAACTCCTACAATGAGCAGTTCTTC. Its protein is CASSLQGTNSYNEQFF.

The genes are TRBV18 and TRBJ2-1; TRBD1 agrees at 10 bases. Germline V gene data show CDR1 as KGHSH and CDR2 as LQKENI. V lost 4 bases to trimming and J lost 3 bases; unmatched junction nucleotides: 6. The CDR3 runs to 16 residues. CDR3 protein: CASSLGGQGGYNEQFF. Here the CDR3 DNA reads TGTGCCAGCTCACTGGGCGGACAGGGGGGCTACAATGAGCAGTTCTTC.

This chain joins TRBV2 and TRBJ2-7; 9 nucleotides line up with TRBD1. J lost 2 bases, V lost 8 bases, and 4 bases had no gene match. Germline CDR1 is SNHLY and CDR2 is FYNNEI. This CDR3 comprises 13 residues. CDR3 sequence: CASFWDRAYEQYF. DNA for the CDR3: TGTGCCAGCTTTTGGGACAGGGCCTACGAGCAGTACTTC.

The genes are TRBV3-1 (or the pseudogene TRBV3-2) and TRBJ1-1; no firm D call. The germline V gene has CDR1 LGHDT and CDR2 YNNKEL (reference sequence). V was cut by 2 bases and J by 8 bases, with 12 bases left in between. The CDR3 length is 13 residues. The CDR3 bases are TGTGCCAGCAGCCAATTATCCCGTCGGGAAGCTTTCTTT. It yields the protein CASSQLSRREAFF.

This chain uses TRBV5-6 with TRBJ2-5; D remains ambiguous. The CDR3 length is 16 residues. CDR1 and CDR2 from the germline V gene are SGHDT and YYEEEE. Trimming removed 4 bases at V and 4 bases at J, with 20 bases between. CDR3 region: CASSALGARLTETQYF. The CDR3 bases are TGTGCCAGCAGCGCCCTCGGAGCACGGTTGACAGAGACCCAGTACTTC.

For this clone: One end of the junction does not line up with germline, which may come from a read error. The chain combines TRBV12-5 with TRBJ1-2; D uncertain. The CDR3 length is 13 residues. Germline assignment: CDR1 LGHNT and CDR2 FRNRAP. This chain's CDR3 is CASGTGLNSGYTF. In nucleotides, the CDR3 is TGTGCTAGTGGTACCGGACTAAACTCTGGCTACACCTTC.

The chain recombines TRBV4-2 with TRBJ2-2, with D unresolved. The CDR3 sequence is 17 residues long. CDR1 is LGHNA and CDR2 is YNFKEQ in the germline V gene. Trimming shortened V by 4 bases and J by 0 bases, and 15 bases separated the two germline ends. The CDR3 loop reads CASSPEVAGTNTGELFF. The CDR3 DNA follows: TGTGCCAGCAGCCCGGAAGTTGCAGGCACGAACACCGGGGAGCTGTTTTTT.

The chain couples TRBV27 to TRBJ1-6; weak D call: TRBD1 (6 bases). The V gene's germline CDR1 is MNHEY and CDR2 SMNVEV (reference sequence). This CDR3 has 17 amino acids. Trimming stripped 2 bases from V and 8 bases from J, with 19 bases between. The CDR3 protein is CASSLTLTGSIDSPLHF. The CDR3 DNA is TGTGCCAGCAGTTTAACCCTGACAGGCTCGATCGATTCACCCCTCCACTTT.

The rearrangement links TRBV13 to TRBJ1-1, with 7 bases aligning to TRBD1. Looked up from germline, CDR1 is PRHDT and CDR2 is FYEKMQ (reference sequence). Germline trimming cut 2 bases from V and 2 bases from J; bases unmatched to any gene: 2. This CDR3 region has 14 residues. The CDR3 DNA sequence: TGTGCCAGCAGCTTACAGGGGGGAAACACTGAAGCTTTCTTT. The encoded protein is CASSLQGGNTEAFF.

The chain joins TRBV5-8 to TRBJ2-5, with 7 bases aligning to TRBD2. Unmatched junction bases numbered 5, after V lost 3 bases and J lost 0 bases. The CDR3 runs 15 residues. CDR1 and CDR2 from the germline V gene are SGHTS and YDEGEE. CDR3 nucleotide sequence: TGTGCCAGCAGCTCGCTTCTAGCGGACCAAGAGACCCAGTACTTC. This translates into CASSSLLADQETQYF.

The CDR3 sequence is CASGTGGRETQYF. CDR3 sequence (DNA): TGTGCCAGCGGGACGGGGGGACGAGAGACCCAGTACTTC. The J gene is TRBJ2-5, the V gene TRBV5-4, with 7 bases lining up with TRBD2. Trimming removed 7 bases from V and 4 bases from J; junction bases left unmatched: 7. The CDR3 is made up of 13 amino acids. Germline V gives CDR1 SGHNT, CDR2 YYREEE (reference sequence).

The chain employs TRBV30 and TRBJ1-4, with no clear D. CDR3 length equals 12 residues. From germline, CDR1 is GTSNPN and CDR2 SVGIG (reference sequence). Trimming left V 5 bases short and J 3 bases short, with 7 bases between. The CDR3 protein is CAWQQANEKLFF. CDR3 coding DNA: TGTGCCTGGCAGCAGGCTAATGAAAAACTGTTTTTT.

The chain carries TRBV10-3 and TRBJ2-2; no clear D. CDR3 length: 12 amino acids. CDR1 and CDR2 (germline): ENHRY, SYGVKD. Trimming removed 3 bases at V and 7 bases at J, with 6 bases between. CDR3 protein: CAISDTSGELFF. The CDR3 DNA follows: TGTGCCATCAGTGATACAAGCGGGGAGCTGTTTTTT.

The J gene is TRBJ2-1, the V gene TRBV6-4; a weak D match, TRBD2 (5 bases). The CDR3 totals 13 residues. V was pared by 3 bases and J by 7 bases, with 10 bases between. Germline CDR1 and CDR2: MRHNA and SNTAGT. The CDR3 DNA reads as TGTGCCAGCAGTGAACTCCCGGGGAATGAGCAGTTCTTC. Its translation is CASSELPGNEQFF.

The chain uses TRBV11-2 and TRBJ1-2, with TRBD1 identical over 7 bases. CDR3 length: 14 residues. Germline assignment: CDR1 SGHAT and CDR2 FQNNGV. The junction had 6 bases not matched to a gene; V was cut back by 0 bases and J by 8 bases. The CDR3 DNA reads as TGTGCCAGCAGCTTAGAGAGGCAGGGACAGGGCTACACCTTC. Translation: CASSLERQGQGYTF. Combining the CDR3 with reference TRBV11-2 and TRBJ1-2 gives the whole variable domain EAGVAQSPRYKIIEKRQSVAFWCNPISGHATLYWYQQILGQGPKLLIQFQNNGVVDDSQLPKDRFSAERLKGVDSTLKIQPAKLEDSAVYLCASSLERQGQGYTFGSGTRLTVV.

This chain links TRBV4-2 with TRBJ2-1, with D hard to call. Germline V gives CDR1 LGHNA, CDR2 YNFKEQ. The CDR3 contains 16 residues. V was cut by 4 bases and J by 0 bases, with 13 bases left in between. CDR3 region: CASSPTLGSSYNEQFF. CDR3 sequence (DNA): TGTGCCAGCAGCCCAACCCTAGGAAGCTCCTACAATGAGCAGTTCTTC.

This chain joins TRBV3-1 (or the pseudogene TRBV3-2) and TRBJ1-2; a possible D gene is TRBD1 (6 bases). The germline CDR1 and CDR2 sequences are LGHDT and YNNKEL (reference sequence). Trimming took 4 bases from V and 6 from J, leaving 12 bases between them. The CDR3 extends over 13 amino acids. Here the CDR3 reads CASSLGTQDGYTF. In nucleotides, the CDR3 is TGTGCCAGCAGCCTAGGGACACAAGATGGCTACACCTTC.